This T cell receptor (beta chain) is drawn from a study of blood T cells in healthy people across ages. Findings of the study overall: A strong correlation was found between TCR beta diversity and the percentage of naive T cells. More naive CD4+ cells and higher diversity marked long-lived donors relative to aged donors.

Next came a second PCR, run for about 7 to 12 cycles, which used a sample-barcoded 5' primer along with a J-beta primer mix. TCRdb itself ran the 5' RACE reads through MiXCR, one entry per CDR3 protein. The sample lists about 730,000 distinct CDR3 sequences, more than 40% occurring once. The people who gave samples were healthy Caucasians from Russia, aged about 6 to 100. Collection of 9.5 to 10 milliliters of peripheral blood was performed for each donor. The V end lost 2 bases, the J end lost 4 bases, and 20 bases lay between the germline ends. The CDR3 is made up of 18 amino acids. Per germline, CDR1 LNHNV and CDR2 YYDKDF (reference sequence). Points on this clonotype: Its cognate antigen is unknown.

V usage is TRBV15 and J usage is TRBJ1-4; D is possibly TRBD1 (6 bases). The sequenced sample consisted of blood. This sequence was found in a woman aged 60 to 75 in good health. The CDR3 loop is CATSRPTHLGGFNEKLFF. CDR3 coding DNA: TGTGCCACCAGCAGACCTACCCACCTAGGGGGGTTTAATGAAAAACTGTTTTTT.